This TCR beta chain was identified in a study of identifying expanded T cells in peripheral blood. Using immunoSEQ multiplex PCR, the repertoire was profiled, and TCRdb retains in-frame clones only, with some absent. This sample carries about 78,000 clones, around four fifths of them seen once, and the ten largest clones take more than 15%. Collection occurred without any documented infections or immune events in donors. Study findings and constraints: Differentially abundant clones: roughly 1.2 between replicates, roughly 16 at two to three weeks, approximately 19 at four.

Of note for this clone: The antigen is not known.

Sequencing was carried out using blood. The clonotype comes from a person between 18 and 75 years old in good health.

CDR3 in DNA: TGTGCCAGCAGTTACTCTCAGGGGTTGGGCGGCTACACCTTC. Protein: CASSYSQGLGGYTF. The chain is built from TRBV6-5 and TRBJ1-2, with D perhaps TRBD1 (6 bases). CDR3 length equals 14 residues. V was trimmed by 0 bases and J by 8 bases, leaving 13 bases between them. Germline values: CDR1 MNHEY, CDR2 SVGAGI.